This TCR beta chain was captured by sequencing in a study of blood T cells in healthy people across ages. From germline, CDR1 is SGHDT and CDR2 YYEEEE. The CDR3 is made up of 12 amino acids. A word on this clonotype: One end of the junction is discordant with germline, which a read error may explain.

The authors ran a second PCR of 7 to 11 cycles using a sample-barcoded 5' primer and a J-beta primer mix. MiXCR was run by TCRdb on the 5' RACE reads, yielding one entry per CDR3 protein. The data hold more than 600,000 distinct CDR3 sequences, with 20% to 30% observed a single time. This sample also belongs to another study, concerning T cells of mothers and their children. As that study records: There were over 8.5 million TCR beta CDR3 reads from each mother and around 2.9 million from each child. Related mother-child pairs showed slightly higher but non-significant overlap than unrelated pairs.

The clonotype comes from a boy aged 5-17 years in good health. Sequencing used blood. The chain carries TRBV5-6 and TRBJ2-3; D remains unclear. This CDR3 is CASRLEEGTQYF. The CDR3 nucleotides are TGTGCCAGCAGATTGGAAGAAGGTACGCAGTATTTT. The full variable domain, in which reference TRBV5-6 and TRBJ2-3 provide the parts outside the CDR3, is DAGVTQSPTHLIKTRGQQVTLRCSPKSGHDTVSWYQQALGQGPQFIFQYYEEEERQRGNFPDRFSGHQFPNYSSELNVNALLLGDSALYLCASRLEEGTQYFGPGTRLTVL.